This T cell receptor beta chain was sequenced in a study of vaccination and CD4 T cells after COVID-19. Across the whole study: Overlapping spike pools from SARS-CoV-2 and HCoV-NL63, HCoV-OC43 and HCoV-229E served as culture stimuli.

The CDR3 spans 15 residues. Per the germline V gene, CDR1 is KGHDR and CDR2 is SFDVKD. Trimming cost V 4 bases and J 5 bases, with 14 bases left between them. Only a few counts were recorded for this clonotype. Its antigen is as yet unknown. Treatment indicated: roughly 11-day PBMC culture with coronavirus spike peptide pools or control peptides (ViraFEST assay). Cultured CD4+ T cell DNA underwent sequencing with the Oncomine TCR Beta short-read assay. One entry per CDR3 protein results from TCRdb running MiXCR on the PCR reads. The sample records about 22,000 distinct CDR3 sequences, 30% to 35% being singletons.

The J gene is TRBJ2-1, the V gene TRBV24-1; D could derive from TRBD1 or TRBD2 (5 bases each). The source material was cultured CD4+ T cells from blood. This receptor was obtained from a human donor with COVID-19. The CDR3: CATSEPRDQNNEQFF. Here the CDR3 DNA reads TGTGCCACCAGTGAACCCCGGGACCAAAACAATGAGCAGTTCTTC.